This T cell receptor (beta chain) was sequenced for a study of T-cell memory formation after mild COVID-19. Study at large: Across donors, TCR clusters were largely donor specific.

Constant-segment primers and 5'RACE yielded cDNA libraries for TCR alpha and TCR beta, each carrying sample barcodes and UMIs. TCRdb passed the 5' RACE reads through MiXCR, listing each CDR3 protein once. This sample has 110,000 to 150,000 distinct CDR3 sequences, with approximately 26% found just once. Trimming left V 1 base short and J 9 bases short, with 15 bases between. In germline, CDR1 is SGHDN, CDR2 FVKESK. The CDR3 consists of 14 residues. Turning to this clonotype: Its antigen remains unknown.

Study observations and caveats: Contracting clones localized mainly to CM and EM when CD4+ and mainly to EMRA when CD8+.

This chain links TRBV14 with TRBJ1-1; D perhaps matches TRBD1 (5 bases). Specimen: PBMCs or a T cell subset sorted from them (not recorded which). This sequence was found in an adult woman who had mild COVID-19 (a few samples of this study predate the infection). Cell type and time point are not known. CDR3 sequence (DNA): TGTGCCAGCAGCCAAGGGCAGGGCCTTACTAAAGCTTTCTTT. Encoded protein: CASSQGQGLTKAFF.